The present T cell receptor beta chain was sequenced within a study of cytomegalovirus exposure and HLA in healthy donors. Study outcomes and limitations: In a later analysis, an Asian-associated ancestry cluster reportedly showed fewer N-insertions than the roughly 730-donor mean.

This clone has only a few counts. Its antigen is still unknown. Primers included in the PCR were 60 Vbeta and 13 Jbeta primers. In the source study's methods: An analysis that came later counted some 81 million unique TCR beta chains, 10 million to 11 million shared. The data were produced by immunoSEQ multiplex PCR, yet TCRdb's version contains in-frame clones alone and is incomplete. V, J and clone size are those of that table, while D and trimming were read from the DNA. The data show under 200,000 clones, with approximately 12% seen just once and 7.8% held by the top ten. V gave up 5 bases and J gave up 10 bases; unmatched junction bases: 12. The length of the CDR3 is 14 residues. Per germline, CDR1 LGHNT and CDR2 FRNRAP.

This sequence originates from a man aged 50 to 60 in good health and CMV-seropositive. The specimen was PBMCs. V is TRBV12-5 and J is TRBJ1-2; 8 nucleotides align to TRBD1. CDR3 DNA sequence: TGTGCTAGTGGTCCCTCACGGACAGGGATTGACTACACCTTC. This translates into CASGPSRTGIDYTF.